The 21 T cell receptor beta chains presented below share a single source sample, sequenced in a study of TIL therapy for anti-PD-1-resistant metastatic lung cancer. The immunoSEQ assay was v3. Clones were sequenced by immunoSEQ multiplex PCR, and TCRdb holds only the in-frame ones, with some missing. This sample yields some 32,000 clones, of which 74% are seen a single time; under 3.5% belongs to the top ten. Regarding time point: pre-treatment sample, taken before nivolumab and TIL therapy. This specimen was blood, taken at baseline. The receptor source for this set is a woman between 30 and 79 years old with non-small cell lung cancer.

The chain recombines TRBV7-2 with TRBJ2-3, with D uncertain. This CDR3 spans 13 amino acids. V was clipped by 1 base and J by 6 bases, with 8 bases between them. Germline CDR1 reads SGHTA; CDR2 reads FQGNSA. DNA for the CDR3: TGTGCCAGCAGCTTAGGTCCCGTTGATACGCAGTATTTT. Protein product: CASSLGPVDTQYF.

J is TRBJ2-7 and V is TRBV29-1, with 14 bases aligning to TRBD2. Germline lookup yields CDR1 SQVTM and CDR2 ANQGSEA. V gave up 3 bases and J gave up 3 bases; unmatched junction bases: 1. This CDR3 is built from 14 residues. The CDR3 spells CSVDGLAGGYEQYF. The CDR3, as DNA: TGCAGCGTTGACGGACTAGCGGGAGGCTACGAGCAGTACTTC.

The chain links TRBV18 to TRBJ2-2; 13 bases match TRBD2. Germline values: CDR1 KGHSH, CDR2 LQKENI. The junction had 6 bases not matched to a gene; V was cut back by 0 bases and J by 5 bases. This CDR3 region has 18 residues. Written as DNA, the CDR3 is TGTGCCAGCTCACCACCAACTAGCGGGAGGGCCACGACCGGGGAGCTGTTTTTT. Translation: CASSPPTSGRATTGELFF.

The V and J genes are TRBV29-1 and TRBJ2-7, with 7 bases lining up with TRBD2. This CDR3 contains 12 residues. With V trimmed by 4 bases and J by 2 bases, 2 bases remained unmatched. Germline-derived CDR1 and CDR2 are SQVTM and ANQGSEA. The CDR3 coding sequence is TGCAGCGTTGGGGACTACACCTACGAGCAGTACTTC. The encoded protein is CSVGDYTYEQYF.

This sequence joins TRBV6-1 and TRBJ1-3, with D perhaps matching TRBD1 (6 bases). Looked up from germline, CDR1 is MNHNS and CDR2 is SASEGT. V was clipped by 9 bases and J by 2 bases, with 14 bases between them. This CDR3 comprises 14 residues. DNA of the CDR3: TGTGCCAGTTGGGACAAGGGGACTGGAAACACCATATATTTT. The encoded protein is CASWDKGTGNTIYF.

V usage is TRBV4-1 and J usage is TRBJ1-6; 7 bases fit TRBD1. This CDR3 comprises 14 residues. Germline CDR1 MGHRA, CDR2 YSYEKL. The V and J ends lost 1 base and 9 bases, in that order; junction bases with no gene match: 3. The CDR3 sequence: CASSQGQGPSPLHF. The CDR3 region has the DNA TGCGCCAGCAGCCAAGGACAGGGACCTTCACCCCTCCACTTT.

This clone was counted between two and nine times. The CDR3 loop reads CASRTIQGAYYGYTF. In DNA, the CDR3 is TGTGCCAGCAGGACGATACAGGGGGCTTACTATGGCTACACCTTC. This chain connects TRBV6-1 to TRBJ1-2; 9 positions agree with TRBD1. J lost 3 bases, V lost 6 bases, and 8 bases had no gene match. Germline loops: CDR1 MNHNS, CDR2 SASEGT. The CDR3 extends over 15 amino acids.

This clone was recorded a few times. V is TRBV4-1 and J is TRBJ1-1; D gene unclear. Germline V gene data show CDR1 as MGHRA and CDR2 as YSYEKL. Trimming removed 3 bases at V and 0 bases at J, with 11 bases between. The CDR3 consists of 15 residues. The CDR3 spells CASSHTPGLNTEAFF. The CDR3 DNA sequence: TGCGCCAGCAGCCACACCCCCGGACTGAACACTGAAGCTTTCTTT.

This clone was counted between two and nine times. The chain carries TRBV14 and TRBJ2-1, with TRBD2 matching 9 bases. This CDR3 is built from 16 residues. Germline values: CDR1 SGHDN, CDR2 FVKESK. V lost 2 bases to trimming and J lost 6 bases; unmatched junction nucleotides: 8. The CDR3 here is CASSQTAGGSVNEQFF. DNA of the CDR3: TGTGCCAGCAGCCAAACTGCGGGAGGGTCGGTCAATGAGCAGTTCTTC.

The genes are TRBV7-6 and TRBJ2-2; D call uncertain. V gave up 1 base and J gave up 6 bases, with 9 bases separating them. CDR1 is SGHVS, CDR2 FNYEAQ, per germline. The CDR3 sequence is 14 residues long. Written as DNA, the CDR3 is TGTGCCAGCAGCTTAGAGGCTAAGTCCGGGGAGCTGTTTTTT. Its translation: CASSLEAKSGELFF. The full variable domain, completed using reference TRBV7-6 and TRBJ2-2, is GAGVSQSPRYKVTKRGQDVALRCDPISGHVSLYWYRQALGQGPEFLTYFNYEAQQDKSGLPNDRFSAERPEGSISTLTIQRTEQRDSAMYRCASSLEAKSGELFFGEGSRLTVL.

V usage is TRBV6-5 and J usage is TRBJ2-7; D unresolved. Germline lookup yields CDR1 MNHEY and CDR2 SVGAGI. CDR3 length equals 14 residues. V was pared by 0 bases and J by 4 bases, with 10 bases between. CDR3 region: CASSYSISSYEQYF. In nucleotides, the CDR3 is TGTGCCAGCAGTTACTCGATTAGCAGTTACGAGCAGTACTTC.

The chain has TRBV7-2 and TRBJ2-1, with 11 nucleotides matching TRBD2. CDR1 and CDR2 (germline): SGHTA, FQGNSA. This CDR3 is 14 amino acids long. The ends lost 5 bases at V and 9 bases at J; junction bases unmatched: 6. The CDR3 nucleotides are TGTGCCAGCAGCCAACGACTAGCGGGAAGTGAGCAGTTCTTC. Translation: CASSQRLAGSEQFF.

The chain employs TRBV9 and TRBJ1-2; D remains ambiguous. Per germline, CDR1 SGDLS and CDR2 YYNGEE. This CDR3 region has 11 residues. Trimming stripped 0 bases from V and 8 bases from J, with 5 bases between. Written as DNA, the CDR3 is TGTGCCAGCAGCGTAGAAACAGGCTACACCTTC. It codes for CASSVETGYTF.

This clone showed up just a few times. The chain carries TRBV15 and TRBJ1-2; D ambiguous. Germline loops: CDR1 LNHNV, CDR2 YYDKDF (reference sequence). This CDR3 is built from 13 residues. The germline V and J ends were trimmed by 3 bases and 2 bases, with 7 bases remaining between them. The CDR3 DNA follows: TGTGCCACCAGCAGGGAGAGGAACTATGGCTACACCTTC. It translates to CATSRERNYGYTF. The whole variable domain, filled in from reference TRBV15 and TRBJ1-2, reads DAMVIQNPRYQVTQFGKPVTLSCSQTLNHNVMYWYQQKSSQAPKLLFHYYDKDFNNEADTPDNFQSRRPNTSFCFLDIRSPGLGDTAMYLCATSRERNYGYTFGSGTRLTVV.

The V gene is TRBV27, the J gene TRBJ2-1, with 14 bases fitting TRBD2. V was pared by 4 bases and J by 7 bases, with 6 bases of the junction left unmatched. This CDR3 comprises 16 residues. The V gene's germline CDR1 is MNHEY and CDR2 SMNVEV (reference sequence). Written as DNA, the CDR3 is TGTGCCAGCAGTTCCACGACTAGCGGGAGGGGAAATGAGCAGTTCTTC. Amino acid sequence: CASSSTTSGRGNEQFF.

The chain joins TRBV6-1 to TRBJ2-3; 10 bases match TRBD2. The germline CDR1 and CDR2 sequences are MNHNS and SASEGT. After removal of 10 bases from V and 3 bases from J, the junction contained 10 bases not matched to a gene. The CDR3 extends over 15 amino acids. The CDR3 coding sequence is TGTGCCACCCGAATAGCGGGAGGCTCGACAGATACGCAGTATTTT. Amino acid sequence: CATRIAGGSTDTQYF.

This chain joins TRBV2 and TRBJ1-4; D remains unclear. There are 15 residues in the CDR3. CDR1 is SNHLY and CDR2 is FYNNEI in the germline V gene. V was cut by 3 bases and J by 2 bases, with 10 bases left in between. The CDR3: CASSDPASTNEKLFF. For the CDR3, the DNA is TGTGCCAGCAGTGACCCCGCGTCCACTAATGAAAAACTGTTTTTT.

This clone has a single count. This chain links TRBV5-4 with TRBJ2-1, with D perhaps TRBD1 (7 bases). CDR1 and CDR2 from the germline V gene are SGHNT and YYREEE (reference sequence). The CDR3 loop spans 16 amino acids. Trimming stripped 4 bases from V and 3 bases from J, with 17 bases between. The CDR3 here is CASSRELGQIYNEQFF. CDR3 nucleotides: TGTGCCAGCAGCCGGGAGCTGGGACAGATCTACAATGAGCAGTTCTTC.

This clone was observed a single time. This chain joins TRBV2 and TRBJ2-2, with D possibly matching TRBD2 (6 bases). The germline CDR1 and CDR2 sequences are SNHLY and FYNNEI. V was clipped by 6 bases and J by 6 bases, with 14 bases between them. The length of the CDR3 is 14 residues. The CDR3 sequence: CASSQGGASGELFF. The CDR3 DNA is TGTGCCAGCAGCCAGGGAGGAGCATCCGGGGAGCTGTTTTTT.

V gene TRBV5-1 combines with J gene TRBJ1-2; no reliable D call. The V and J ends lost 5 bases and 5 bases respectively, with 10 bases between them. The CDR3 covers 12 residues. Germline CDR1 and CDR2: SGHRS and YFSETQ. CDR3 amino acids: CASRSGEYGYTF. For the CDR3, the DNA is TGCGCCAGCAGATCAGGAGAATATGGCTACACCTTC.

The V and J genes are TRBV29-1 and TRBJ2-3; unclear D gene. CDR1 is SQVTM and CDR2 is ANQGSEA in the germline V gene. This CDR3 has 12 residues. The ends were cut back, 3 bases at V and 4 bases at J, with 8 bases in the middle. The chain's CDR3 is CSVELGADTQYF. CDR3 sequence (DNA): TGCAGCGTTGAGTTAGGCGCAGATACGCAGTATTTT.